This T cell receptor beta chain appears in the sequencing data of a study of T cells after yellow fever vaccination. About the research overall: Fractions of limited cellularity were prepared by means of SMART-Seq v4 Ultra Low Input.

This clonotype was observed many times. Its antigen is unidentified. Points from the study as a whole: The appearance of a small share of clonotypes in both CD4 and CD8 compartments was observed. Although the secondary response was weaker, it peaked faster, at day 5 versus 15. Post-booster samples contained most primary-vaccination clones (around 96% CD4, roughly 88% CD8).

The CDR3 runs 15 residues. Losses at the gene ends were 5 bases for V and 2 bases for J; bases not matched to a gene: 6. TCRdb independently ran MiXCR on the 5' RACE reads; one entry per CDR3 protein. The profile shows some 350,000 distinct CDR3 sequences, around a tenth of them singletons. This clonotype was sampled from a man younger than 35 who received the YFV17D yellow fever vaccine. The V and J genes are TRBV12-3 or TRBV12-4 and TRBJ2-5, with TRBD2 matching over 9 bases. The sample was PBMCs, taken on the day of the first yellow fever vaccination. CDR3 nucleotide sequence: TGTGCCAGCAGTCGACGACTAGCGGTACAAGAGACCCAGTACTTC. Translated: CASSRRLAVQETQYF.